These 24 T cell receptor beta chains share one sample of origin, sequenced in a study of blood T cell repertoires in COVID-19. TCRdb keeps only in-frame clones here, not all; method: immunoSEQ multiplex PCR. Of approximately 330,000 clones listed, about 90% are singletons. The specimen was peripheral blood. These receptor sequences come from a woman in her thirties or forties with COVID-19, enrolled during active disease.

This clone was observed a handful of times. The CDR3 DNA sequence: TGTGCCAGTAGTATCAAGACAGGGGGCAGTTCTTTGAATTCACCCCTCCACTTT. The encoded protein is CASSIKTGGSSLNSPLHF. The gene calls are TRBV19 and TRBJ1-6; 10 nucleotides match TRBD1. Germline V gene data show CDR1 as LNHDA and CDR2 as SQIVND (reference sequence). The V gene end was trimmed by 3 bases and the J gene end by 7 bases; junction bases not matched to a gene: 12. This CDR3 has 18 residues.

Written as DNA, the CDR3 is TGTGCCAGCAGCTTAGATGGAGGCGGGGGGGCCGTATATGAGCAGTTCTTC. It encodes CASSLDGGGGAVYEQFF. The chain combines TRBV11-2 with TRBJ2-1, with TRBD2 identical over 9 bases. The ends lost 0 bases at V and 8 bases at J; junction bases unmatched: 11. Germline CDR1 reads SGHAT; CDR2 reads FQNNGV. The CDR3 is made up of 17 amino acids.

This chain uses TRBV10-3 with TRBJ1-6; D is unresolved. The V gene's germline CDR1 is ENHRY and CDR2 SYGVKD. Trimming left V 8 bases short and J 10 bases short, with 18 bases between. CDR3 length equals 14 residues. For the CDR3, the DNA is TGTGCCATCTCGGTCGCGGGCAGTTTCTCACCCCTCCACTTT. It yields the protein CAISVAGSFSPLHF.

This chain links TRBV28 with TRBJ1-3; D gene uncertain. Germline CDR1 reads MDHEN; CDR2 reads SYDVKM. The CDR3 sequence is 17 residues long. Trimming cost V 3 bases and J 3 bases, with 18 bases left between them. CDR3 nucleotide sequence: TGTGCCAGCAGTTTTTCGTACCGGCAGGCGGGTGGAAACACCATATATTTT. Translation: CASSFSYRQAGGNTIYF.

This chain joins TRBV6-5 and TRBJ2-7; 7 bases line up with TRBD1. V lost 4 bases and J lost 3; bases outside the gene matches: 9. CDR1 and CDR2 from the germline V gene are MNHEY and SVGAGI. This CDR3 spans 15 amino acids. The CDR3, as DNA: TGTGCCAGCAGTTCCCCCCCGACAGGGAACTACGAGCAGTACTTC. Residues: CASSSPPTGNYEQYF.

This clone was observed a handful of times. The genes are TRBV7-9 and TRBJ1-2, with D possibly matching TRBD1 (6 bases). The CDR3 has 16 amino acids. Germline CDR1 is SEHNR and CDR2 is FQNEAQ (reference sequence). Deletions cut 2 bases from V and 1 base from J, with 14 bases between. The DNA for the CDR3 is TGTGCCAGCAGCTTATATTCGGGGGGCGATAACTATGGCTACACCTTC. Protein sequence: CASSLYSGGDNYGYTF.

This chain joins TRBV4-3 and TRBJ2-5; D is unresolved. The ends were cut back, 2 bases at V and 7 bases at J, with 14 bases in the middle. CDR1 and CDR2 (germline): LGHNA, YSLEER. The length of the CDR3 is 14 residues. The DNA of the CDR3 is TGCGCCAGCAGCCAATACGCAGGCACGCGGACCCAGTACTTC. Protein sequence: CASSQYAGTRTQYF.

The rearrangement joins TRBV30 to TRBJ1-2, with 8 bases that match TRBD1. The CDR3 consists of 15 residues. In germline, CDR1 is GTSNPN, CDR2 SVGIG (reference sequence). The J segment lost 2 bases and the V segment lost 2 bases, leaving 7 bases of the junction unmatched. CDR3 nucleotides: TGTGCCTGGAGTAGGCAGGGGGCTTTCAACTATGGCTACACCTTC. Its protein product is CAWSRQGAFNYGYTF.

This clone has only one observation. The V call is TRBV5-1, the J call TRBJ1-6; the match to TRBD1 covers 8 bases. The ends lost 0 bases at V and 8 bases at J; junction bases unmatched: 10. There are 17 residues in the CDR3. Germline CDR1 SGHRS, CDR2 YFSETQ. CDR3 sequence: CASSLVPGQGSYSPLHF. CDR3 sequence (DNA): TGCGCCAGCAGCTTGGTACCCGGACAGGGCAGTTATTCACCCCTCCACTTT.

The J gene is TRBJ1-3, the V gene TRBV18; 8 bases are a match to TRBD1. The CDR3 totals 18 residues. V lost 6 bases and J lost 3; bases outside the gene matches: 16. Looked up from germline, CDR1 is KGHSH and CDR2 is LQKENI. The CDR3 nucleotides are TGTGCCAGCTCCTCCATTCAAGCGACAGGGGCTGGTGGAAACACCATATATTTT. This gives the protein CASSSIQATGAGGNTIYF.

The chain carries TRBV28 and TRBJ2-7; 7 bases match TRBD1. From germline, CDR1 is MDHEN and CDR2 SYDVKM. This CDR3 has 15 amino acids. The J segment lost 2 bases and the V segment lost 5 bases, leaving 9 bases of the junction unmatched. DNA for the CDR3: TGTGCCAGCAGTCGAGAGCCGGGGACAGCCTACGAGCAGTACTTC. This gives the protein CASSREPGTAYEQYF.

This clone was counted ten times or more. The CDR3 nucleotides read TGCGCCAGCAGCCAAGATGGCGGCGGTAGCAATCAGCCCCAGCATTTT. Translating gives CASSQDGGGSNQPQHF. This chain joins TRBV4-1 and TRBJ1-5; no reliable D call. In germline, CDR1 is MGHRA, CDR2 YSYEKL. The CDR3 is 16 residues long. The germline V and J ends were trimmed by 0 bases and 0 bases, with 9 bases remaining between them.

V is TRBV28 and J is TRBJ1-5, with D perhaps matching TRBD1 (6 bases). The V gene's germline CDR1 is MDHEN and CDR2 SYDVKM. The CDR3 is 13 residues long. V shed 6 bases and J shed 3 bases, with 9 bases lying between them. CDR3 protein: CASRTGLNQPQHF. In DNA, the CDR3 is TGTGCCAGCAGGACAGGCCTCAATCAGCCCCAGCATTTT.

This CDR3 reads CASSAGGQGYAGELFF. The CDR3 region has the DNA TGTGCCAGCAGCGCGGGGGGACAGGGATACGCCGGGGAGCTGTTTTTT. The J gene is TRBJ2-2, the V gene TRBV9, with 9 bases that match TRBD1. The CDR3 loop spans 16 amino acids. Germline V gene lookup returns CDR1 SGDLS and CDR2 YYNGEE. Germline trimming cut 3 bases from V and 6 bases from J; bases unmatched to any gene: 9. The full variable domain, its missing parts supplied by reference TRBV9 and TRBJ2-2, is DSGVTQTPKHLITATGQRVTLRCSPRSGDLSVYWYQQSLDQGLQFLIQYYNGEERAKGNILERFSAQQFPDLHSELNLSSLELGDSALYFCASSAGGQGYAGELFFGEGSRLTVL.

The V gene is TRBV5-1, the J gene TRBJ2-5; D is undetermined. The germline V gene has CDR1 SGHRS and CDR2 YFSETQ. The CDR3 contains 15 residues. The germline V and J ends were trimmed by 4 bases and 5 bases, with 18 bases remaining between them. CDR3 in DNA: TGCGCCAGCAGCCCCAGAAGACCAGGCGAGGAGACCCAGTACTTC. Protein product: CASSPRRPGEETQYF.

The V gene is TRBV28, the J gene TRBJ1-1, with D hard to call. Germline values: CDR1 MDHEN, CDR2 SYDVKM. V was clipped by 10 bases and J by 4 bases, with 19 bases between them. The CDR3 totals 14 residues. This CDR3 is CATIGFDPGTEAFF. Here the CDR3 DNA reads TGTGCCACCATTGGCTTCGACCCGGGCACTGAAGCTTTCTTT.

This clone has only a few counts. The chain employs TRBV6-6 and TRBJ1-4; 11 bases line up with TRBD1. Germline assignment: CDR1 MNHNY and CDR2 SVGAGI (reference sequence). CDR3 length: 13 amino acids. The ends lost 10 bases at V and 11 bases at J; junction bases unmatched: 9. The CDR3: CATRDRGKGKLFF. The CDR3 region has the DNA TGTGCCACCCGGGACAGGGGGAAGGGGAAACTGTTTTTT.

The chain combines TRBV18 with TRBJ1-1; 11 positions agree with TRBD1. The CDR3 is made up of 15 amino acids. CDR1 and CDR2 (germline): KGHSH, LQKENI. V lost 3 bases and J lost 3; bases outside the gene matches: 3. CDR3 sequence (DNA): TGTGCCAGCTCACCGGACAGGGGGCAAGACACTGAAGCTTTCTTT. Translation: CASSPDRGQDTEAFF.

This clone was counted once. V gene TRBV19 combines with J gene TRBJ1-4; no reliable D call. The V and J ends lost 3 bases and 0 bases respectively, with 5 bases between them. The CDR3 sequence is 14 residues long. The germline CDR1 and CDR2 sequences are LNHDA and SQIVND (reference sequence). The CDR3 loop reads CASSMSPTNEKLFF. In DNA form, the CDR3 reads TGTGCCAGTAGTATGAGCCCAACTAATGAAAAACTGTTTTTT.

The chain combines TRBV27 with TRBJ1-5; D is ambiguous. Germline V lookup: CDR1 MNHEY, CDR2 SMNVEV (reference sequence). The CDR3 runs 14 residues. V was pared by 2 bases and J by 5 bases, with 10 bases between. The DNA for the CDR3 is TGTGCCAGCAGTTTAAGGACTTCGTATCAGCCCCAGCATTTT. This sequence encodes CASSLRTSYQPQHF.

V and J are TRBV19 and TRBJ2-1; D is possibly TRBD1 (6 bases). CDR3 length: 14 amino acids. V dropped 6 bases and J dropped 5 bases, with 14 bases sitting between them. CDR1 and CDR2 (germline): LNHDA, SQIVND (reference sequence). CDR3 in DNA: TGTGCCAGTAGGAACACAGGGAATAACAATGAGCAGTTCTTC. It specifies CASRNTGNNNEQFF.

V is TRBV28 and J is TRBJ1-5; D is possibly TRBD1 (5 bases). V dropped 6 bases and J dropped 3 bases, with 15 bases sitting between them. The length of the CDR3 is 15 residues. Germline V CDR1 and CDR2: MDHEN, SYDVKM. The CDR3 DNA is TGTGCCAGCAGACACAGAAAAGGGGTCAATCAGCCCCAGCATTTT. Translating it yields CASRHRKGVNQPQHF.

CDR3 in DNA: TGTGCCAGCAGTCAAACAGGGGGCGAAGAGACCCAGTACTTC. This gives the protein CASSQTGGEETQYF. V gene TRBV6-5 combines with J gene TRBJ2-5; 9 nucleotides agree with TRBD1. Losses at the gene ends were 5 bases for V and 3 bases for J; bases not matched to a gene: 4. CDR1 is MNHEY and CDR2 is SVGAGI in the germline V gene. The CDR3 spans 14 residues.

CDR3 sequence (DNA): TGCGCCAGCAGCTCACAACAGGGCTCTAATGAAAAACTGTTTTTT. Protein: CASSSQQGSNEKLFF. The V and J genes are TRBV4-1 and TRBJ1-4, with a possible D match to TRBD1 (6 bases). The V and J ends lost 5 bases and 3 bases respectively, with 13 bases between them. The CDR3 sequence is 15 residues long. Germline-derived CDR1 and CDR2 are MGHRA and YSYEKL.